In its sample, the clone carrying this T cell receptor beta chain was seen a few times. The CDR3 extends over 14 amino acids. After removal of 5 bases from V and 3 bases from J, the junction contained 3 bases not matched to a gene. From germline, CDR1 is MNHNY and CDR2 SVGAGI (reference sequence). This record belongs to a study of Graves' ophthalmopathy and Graves' hyperthyroidism. Amplified material comprised TCR beta CDR3 regions derived from RNA transcripts. First-round RT-PCR relied on HTBI primers, and a second-round multiplex PCR came next. TCRdb reanalysed the multiplex PCR reads using MiXCR and keeps one entry per CDR3 protein. The sample lists 600,000 to 950,000 distinct CDR3 sequences, roughly two fifths occurring once. Researchers turned away patients with other autoimmune diseases, uncontrolled infections, pregnancy or lactation.

Sequenced: peripheral blood. This TCR derives from an adult man with Graves' ophthalmopathy. V and J are TRBV6-6 and TRBJ2-7; 11 bases line up with TRBD1. Written as DNA, the CDR3 is TGTGCCAGCAGTACGGGACAGGGGGTCTACGAGCAGTACTTC. Protein product: CASSTGQGVYEQYF.